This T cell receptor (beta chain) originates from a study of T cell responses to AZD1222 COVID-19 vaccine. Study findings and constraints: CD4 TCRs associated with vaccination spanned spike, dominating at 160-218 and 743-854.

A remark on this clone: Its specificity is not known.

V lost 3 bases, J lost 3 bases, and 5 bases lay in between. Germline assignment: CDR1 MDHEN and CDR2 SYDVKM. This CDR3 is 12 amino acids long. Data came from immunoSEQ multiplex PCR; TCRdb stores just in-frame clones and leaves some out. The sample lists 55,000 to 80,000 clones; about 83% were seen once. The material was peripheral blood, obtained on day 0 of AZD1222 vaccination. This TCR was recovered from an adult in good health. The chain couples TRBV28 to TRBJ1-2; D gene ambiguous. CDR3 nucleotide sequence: TGTGCCAGCAGTTTGGCAGACTATGGCTACACCTTC. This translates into CASSLADYGYTF.